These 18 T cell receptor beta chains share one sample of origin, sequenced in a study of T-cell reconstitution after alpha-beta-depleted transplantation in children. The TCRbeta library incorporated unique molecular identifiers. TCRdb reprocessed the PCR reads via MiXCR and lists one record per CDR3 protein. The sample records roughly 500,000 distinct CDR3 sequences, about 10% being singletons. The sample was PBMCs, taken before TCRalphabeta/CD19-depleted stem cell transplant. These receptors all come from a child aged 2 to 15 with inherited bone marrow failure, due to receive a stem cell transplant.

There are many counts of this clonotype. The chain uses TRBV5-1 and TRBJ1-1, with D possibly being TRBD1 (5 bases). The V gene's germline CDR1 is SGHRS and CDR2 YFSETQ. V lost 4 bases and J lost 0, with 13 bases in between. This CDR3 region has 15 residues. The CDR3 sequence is CASSSVAGLNTEAFF. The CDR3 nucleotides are TGCGCCAGCAGCAGTGTAGCAGGGTTGAACACTGAAGCTTTCTTT.

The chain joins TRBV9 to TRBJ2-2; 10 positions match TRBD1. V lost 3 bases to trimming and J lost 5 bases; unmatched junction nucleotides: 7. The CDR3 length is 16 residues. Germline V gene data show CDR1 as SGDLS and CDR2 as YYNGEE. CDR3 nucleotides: TGTGCCAGCAGCGCCGACAGGGGGCTCTGGACCGGGGAGCTGTTTTTT. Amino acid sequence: CASSADRGLWTGELFF.

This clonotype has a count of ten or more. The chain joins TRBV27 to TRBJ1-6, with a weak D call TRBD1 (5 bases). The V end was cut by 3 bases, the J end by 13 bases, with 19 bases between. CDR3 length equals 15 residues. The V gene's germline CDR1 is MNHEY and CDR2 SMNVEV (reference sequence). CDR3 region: CASSFDTQLGGPLHF. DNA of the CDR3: TGTGCCAGCAGTTTTGACACCCAGTTGGGGGGGCCCCTCCACTTT.

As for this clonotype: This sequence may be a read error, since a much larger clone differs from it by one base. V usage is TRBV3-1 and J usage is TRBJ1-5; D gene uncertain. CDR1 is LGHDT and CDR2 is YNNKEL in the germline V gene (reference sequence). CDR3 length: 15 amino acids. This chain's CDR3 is CASSQVRLTDHPQHF. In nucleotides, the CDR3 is TGTGCCAGCAGCCAAGTCAGGTTAACCGATCATCCCCAGCATTTT.

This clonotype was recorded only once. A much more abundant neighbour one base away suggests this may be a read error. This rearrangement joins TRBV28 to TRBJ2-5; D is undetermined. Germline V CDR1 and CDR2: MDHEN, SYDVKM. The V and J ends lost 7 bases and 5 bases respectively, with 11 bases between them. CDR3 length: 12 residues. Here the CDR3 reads CASNNTAETQYF. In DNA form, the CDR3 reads TGTGCCAGCAACAATACAGCGGAGACCCAGTACTTC. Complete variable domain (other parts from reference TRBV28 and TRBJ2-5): DVKVTQSSRYLVKRTGEKVFLECVQDMDHENMFWYRQDPGLGLRLIYFSYDVKMKEKGDIPEGYSVSREKKERFSLILESASTNQTSMYLCASNNTAETQYFGPGTRLLVL.

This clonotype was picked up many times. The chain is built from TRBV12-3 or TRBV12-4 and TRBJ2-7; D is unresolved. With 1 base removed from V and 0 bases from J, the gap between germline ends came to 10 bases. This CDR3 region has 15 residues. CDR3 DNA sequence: TGTGCCAGCAGTTTAGGGGCCAGGAGCTCCTACGAGCAGTACTTC. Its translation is CASSLGARSSYEQYF.

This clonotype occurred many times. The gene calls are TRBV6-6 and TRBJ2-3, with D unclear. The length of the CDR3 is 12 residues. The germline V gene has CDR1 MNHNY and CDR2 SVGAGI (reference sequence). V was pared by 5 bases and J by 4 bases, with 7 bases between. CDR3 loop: CASSTKPDTQYF. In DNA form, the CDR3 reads TGTGCCAGCAGTACGAAGCCAGATACGCAGTATTTT.

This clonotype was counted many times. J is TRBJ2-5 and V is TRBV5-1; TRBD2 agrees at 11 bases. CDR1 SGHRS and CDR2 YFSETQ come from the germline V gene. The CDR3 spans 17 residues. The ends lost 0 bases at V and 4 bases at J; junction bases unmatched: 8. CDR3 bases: TGCGCCAGCAGCTTGGCCGCACTAGCGGGAGAGGGAGAGACCCAGTACTTC. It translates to CASSLAALAGEGETQYF. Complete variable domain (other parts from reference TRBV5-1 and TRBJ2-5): KAGVTQTPRYLIKTRGQQVTLSCSPISGHRSVSWYQQTPGQGLQFLFEYFSETQRNKGNFPGRFSGRQFSNSRSEMNVSTLELGDSALYLCASSLAALAGEGETQYFGPGTRLLVL.

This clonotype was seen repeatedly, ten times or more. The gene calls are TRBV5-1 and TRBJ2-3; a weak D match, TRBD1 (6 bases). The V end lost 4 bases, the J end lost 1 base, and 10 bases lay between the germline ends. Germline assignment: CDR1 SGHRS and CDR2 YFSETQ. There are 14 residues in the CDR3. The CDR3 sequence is CASSLDSGTDTQYF. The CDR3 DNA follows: TGCGCCAGCAGCCTGGACAGCGGCACAGATACGCAGTATTTT.

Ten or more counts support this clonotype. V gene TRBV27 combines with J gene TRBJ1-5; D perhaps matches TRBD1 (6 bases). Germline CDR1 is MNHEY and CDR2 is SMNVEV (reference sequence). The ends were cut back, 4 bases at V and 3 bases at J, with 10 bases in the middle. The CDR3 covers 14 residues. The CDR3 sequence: CASSSGTINQPQHF. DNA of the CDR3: TGTGCCAGCAGTTCCGGGACAATCAATCAGCCCCAGCATTTT.

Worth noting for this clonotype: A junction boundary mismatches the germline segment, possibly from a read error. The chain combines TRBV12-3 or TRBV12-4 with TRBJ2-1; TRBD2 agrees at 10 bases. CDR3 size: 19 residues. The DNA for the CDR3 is TGTGCCAGCTGTTTCCCGCCTAGCGGGAGACCCCCCTACTACAATGAGCAGTTCTTC. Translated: CASCFPPSGRPPYYNEQFF.

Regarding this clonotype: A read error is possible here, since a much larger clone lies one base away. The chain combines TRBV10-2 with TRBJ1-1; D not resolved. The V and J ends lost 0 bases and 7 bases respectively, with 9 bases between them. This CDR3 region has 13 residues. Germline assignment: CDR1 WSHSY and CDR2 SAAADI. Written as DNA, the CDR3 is TGCGCCAGCAGTGAGTCGGGGAGGGTTGAAGCTTTCTTT. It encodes CASSESGRVEAFF.

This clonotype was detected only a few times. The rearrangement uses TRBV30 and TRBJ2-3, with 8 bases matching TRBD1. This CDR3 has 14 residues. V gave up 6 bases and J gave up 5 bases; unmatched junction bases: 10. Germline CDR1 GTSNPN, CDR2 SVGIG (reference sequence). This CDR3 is CACHPQGAEDTQYF. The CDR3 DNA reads TGTGCCTGCCACCCGCAGGGGGCTGAAGATACGCAGTATTTT.

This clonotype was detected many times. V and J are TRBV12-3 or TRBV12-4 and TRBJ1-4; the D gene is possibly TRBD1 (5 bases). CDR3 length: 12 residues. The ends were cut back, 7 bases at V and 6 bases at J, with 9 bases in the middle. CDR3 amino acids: CASTGADEKLFF. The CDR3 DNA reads TGTGCCAGCACCGGGGCTGATGAAAAACTGTTTTTT.

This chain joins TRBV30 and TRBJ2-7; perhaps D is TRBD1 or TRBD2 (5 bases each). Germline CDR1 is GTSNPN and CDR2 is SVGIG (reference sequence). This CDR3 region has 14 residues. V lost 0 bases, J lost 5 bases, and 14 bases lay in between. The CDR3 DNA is TGTGCCTGGAGTGTCCTGGACTTGGGGCACGAGCAGTACTTC. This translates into CAWSVLDLGHEQYF.

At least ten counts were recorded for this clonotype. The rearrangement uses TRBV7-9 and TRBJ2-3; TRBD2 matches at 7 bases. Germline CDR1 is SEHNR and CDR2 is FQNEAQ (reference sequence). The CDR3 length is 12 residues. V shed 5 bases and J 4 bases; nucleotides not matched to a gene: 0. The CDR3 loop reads CASSAGADTQYF. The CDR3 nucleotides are TGTGCCAGCAGCGCGGGAGCAGATACGCAGTATTTT.

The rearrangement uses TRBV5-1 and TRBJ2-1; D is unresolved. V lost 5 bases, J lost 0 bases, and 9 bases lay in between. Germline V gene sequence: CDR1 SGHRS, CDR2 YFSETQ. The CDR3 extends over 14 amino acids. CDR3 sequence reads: CASSYQSSYNEQFF. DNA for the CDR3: TGCGCCAGCAGTTATCAAAGCTCCTACAATGAGCAGTTCTTC.

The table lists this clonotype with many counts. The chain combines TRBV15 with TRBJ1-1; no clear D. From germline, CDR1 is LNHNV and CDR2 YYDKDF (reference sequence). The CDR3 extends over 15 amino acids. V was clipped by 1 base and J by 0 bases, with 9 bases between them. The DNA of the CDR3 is TGTGCCACCAGCAGAGGGGTCGGCCTGAACACTGAAGCTTTCTTT. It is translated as CATSRGVGLNTEAFF.